The source of this T cell receptor beta chain is a study of high-grade serous ovarian cancer treatment subgroups. Findings and caveats of the study: TCR relatedness rose with neoantigen level and trended with mutation load.

As regards this clone: Its matching antigen is unknown.

Using immunoSEQ multiplex PCR, the repertoire was profiled, and TCRdb retains in-frame clones only, with some absent. The data contain 9,500 to 15,000 clones, over 75% of them seen just once; the ten biggest clones take up approximately 2.9%. The CDR3 extends over 15 amino acids. Germline-derived CDR1 and CDR2 are MNHEY and SVGAGI. Trimming stripped 0 bases from V and 4 bases from J, with 12 bases between. Tumor tissue was taken before any definitive surgery or chemotherapy was given. The rearrangement joins TRBV6-5 to TRBJ1-2, with D tentatively TRBD1 (6 bases). The source material was tumor tissue. The source is a human donor with high-grade serous ovarian cancer. CDR3 protein: CASSYSGGGAYGYTF. CDR3 DNA: TGTGCCAGCAGTTACTCGGGCGGGGGGGCCTATGGCTACACCTTC.